This entry is about one T cell receptor (beta chain). This sample was taken from a study of blood T cell repertoires in COVID-19. In the study overall: T cells, B-cell-depleted T cells, or PBMCs supplied cDNA or gDNA.

Participants spanned ages roughly 18 to 90 years and resided in 24 US areas. Recovered status applied to Cohort 3 donors who had two consecutive negative PCRs. It also applied to those with clearance or with symptom resolution. Data came from immunoSEQ multiplex PCR; TCRdb stores just in-frame clones and leaves some out. The table includes about 460,000 clones, roughly nine tenths detected once. CDR3 length: 15 residues. Germline CDR1 is KGHDR and CDR2 is SFDVKD. V trimming: 3 bases; J trimming: 4 bases; junction bases outside the gene matches: 3. The sequenced sample was PBMCs or T cells enriched from blood (not recorded which). This chain links TRBV24-1 with TRBJ1-4; 8 bases agree with TRBD1. The TCR originated in a woman between 55 and 75 years old who had recovered from COVID-19. CDR3 sequence: CATSDGQGGNEKLFF. CDR3 nucleotide sequence: TGTGCCACCAGTGATGGACAGGGCGGTAATGAAAAACTGTTTTTT.